Listed below are T cell receptor beta chains from one sample, sequenced in a study of shared clonotypes between healthy human individuals. Data came from immunoSEQ multiplex PCR; TCRdb stores just in-frame clones and leaves some out. The sample records 1.5 million to 2.5 million clones, about 95% being singletons. The sample taken for sequencing was naive CD8+ T cells sorted from blood. Receptors originate from a man between 18 and 29 years old in good health. Each CDR3 is given with its conserved first and last residue. The D gene is left open where the match is weak. Clone size is shown for a subset of rows, as once, few, many or a class of expanded clone.

J | V | size | D | CDR3 | DNA
TRBJ2-7 | TRBV7-9 | - | - | CASSLGDGALYEQYF | TGTGCCAGCAGCTTAGGGGACGGCGCTCTCTACGAGCAGTACTTC
TRBJ2-1 | TRBV4-3 | - | TRBD2 | CASSQDGLAEGNNEQFF | TGCGCCAGCAGCCAAGATGGGCTAGCGGAAGGCAACAATGAGCAGTTCTTC
TRBJ2-5 | TRBV7-9 | - | - | CASSLSWGQETQYF | TGTGCCAGCAGCTTATCATGGGGGCAAGAGACCCAGTACTTC
TRBJ2-1 | TRBV4-3 | - | - | CASSQGWSVHNEQFF | TGCGCCAGCAGCCAAGGTTGGAGCGTACACAATGAGCAGTTCTTC
TRBJ2-3 | TRBV11-2 | once | - | CASSPILVRPSTDTQYF | TGTGCCAGCAGCCCGATCCTTGTGAGACCTAGCACAGATACGCAGTATTTT
TRBJ2-3 | TRBV30 | - | TRBD2 | CAWRVLAGDQDTQYF | TGTGCCTGGAGGGTACTAGCGGGAGACCAAGATACGCAGTATTTT
TRBJ2-7 | TRBV4-1 | - | - | CASSQDMVSSEFHEQYF | TGCGCCAGCAGCCAAGATATGGTGTCTAGCGAATTCCACGAGCAGTACTTC
TRBJ2-1 | TRBV6-1 | - | TRBD2 | CASSEAGPGREGRYEQFF | TGTGCCAGCAGTGAAGCGGGCCCGGGGAGGGAGGGTCGCTATGAGCAGTTCTTC
TRBJ2-7 | TRBV4-1 | - | - | CASSQPAGDEQYF | TGCGCCAGCAGCCAACCCGCAGGGGACGAGCAGTACTTC
TRBJ1-3 | TRBV5-1 | - | - | CASNDPFLSGNTIYF | TGCGCCAGCAACGATCCATTCCTCTCTGGAAACACCATATATTTT
TRBJ1-1 | TRBV4-1 | - | - | CASSQALPGWAAEAFF | TGCGCCAGCAGCCAAGCCCTCCCCGGCTGGGCTGCTGAAGCTTTCTTT